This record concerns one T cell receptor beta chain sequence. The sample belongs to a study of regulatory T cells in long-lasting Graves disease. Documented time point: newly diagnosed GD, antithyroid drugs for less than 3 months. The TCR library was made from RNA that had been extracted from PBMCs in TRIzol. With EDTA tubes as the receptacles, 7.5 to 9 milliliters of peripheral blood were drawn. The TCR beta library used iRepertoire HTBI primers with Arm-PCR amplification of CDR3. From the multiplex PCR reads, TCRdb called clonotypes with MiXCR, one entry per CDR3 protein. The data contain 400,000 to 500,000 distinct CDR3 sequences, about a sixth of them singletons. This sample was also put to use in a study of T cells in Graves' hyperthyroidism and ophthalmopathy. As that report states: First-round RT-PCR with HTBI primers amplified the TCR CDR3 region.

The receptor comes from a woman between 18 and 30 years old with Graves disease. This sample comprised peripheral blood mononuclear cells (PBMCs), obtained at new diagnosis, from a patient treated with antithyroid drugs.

The CDR3 loop reads CSARKLAGWGSYNEQFF. CDR3 in DNA: TGCAGTGCTAGAAAACTAGCGGGATGGGGCTCCTACAATGAGCAGTTCTTC. V is TRBV20-1 and J is TRBJ2-1, with TRBD2 identical over 10 bases. This CDR3 spans 17 amino acids. Trimming at V came to 2 bases and at J to 0 bases, leaving 7 bases not matched to a gene. CDR1 DFQATT and CDR2 SNEGSKA come from the germline V gene (reference sequence).